This T cell receptor beta chain was recovered during a study of type 1 regulatory T cells. Germline V gene lookup returns CDR1 GTSNPN and CDR2 SVGIG (reference sequence). Trimming removed 2 bases at V and 5 bases at J, with 11 bases between. This CDR3 spans 13 amino acids. Study findings and constraints: Compared with non-Tr1 cells, Tr1 cells showed a narrower TCR repertoire.

With respect to this clonotype: As yet, its antigen is unknown.

TCRdb used MiXCR to reprocess the reads, holding one entry per CDR3 protein. The profile shows around 65,000 distinct CDR3 sequences, just under 50% of them singletons. This TCR derives from a human donor in good health. The chain is built from TRBV30 and TRBJ2-3, with D possibly being TRBD2 (5 bases). Sample: cultured non-Tr1 T cells, either the whole culture or a sorted T cell fraction (not recorded which). DNA for the CDR3: TGTGCCTGGAGTTACAGTGGAGGAGATACGCAGTATTTT. Its translation: CAWSYSGGDTQYF.